The rows below give T cell receptor beta chains drawn from one sample of a study of response to subunit inactivated influenza vaccine. TCRdb reprocessed the RT-PCR reads with MiXCR, giving one entry per CDR3 protein. The table includes just over 300,000 distinct CDR3 sequences, less than 25% detected once. This specimen was PBMCs from blood, taken approximately 20 months after vaccination. Receptor source: a man aged 45 to 70 who received an inactivated influenza vaccine. The CDR3 runs from the conserved cysteine through the conserved F or W. Each record gives: D gene, clone size, J gene, V gene, CDR3 DNA, CDR3 protein. A D gene is named only where the DNA matches it firmly. A row's size may be missing; if present it is once, few, many or a size class.

>.|.|TRBJ2-5|TRBV11-2
TGTGCCAGCAGCTTAGGCGGACTGGGATCGGAGACCCAGTACTTC
CASSLGGLGSETQYF
>.|.|TRBJ1-5|TRBV7-9
TGTGCCAGCAGCCGGAGGGAGGGTCAGCCCCAGCATTTT
CASSRREGQPQHF
>TRBD2|many|TRBJ2-3|TRBV20-1
TGCAGTGCTATTATCAGCGGGAGGGACGCAGATACGCAGTATTTT
CSAIISGRDADTQYF
>.|.|TRBJ2-5|TRBV27
TGTGCCAGCAGTTTTGGGCAGGGTCGGGAGACCCAGTACTTC
CASSFGQGRETQYF
>TRBD1|many|TRBJ1-4|TRBV15
TGTGCCACCAGCAGCGACAGGGACCGGGGGATGACTAATGAAAAACTGTTTTTT
CATSSDRDRGMTNEKLFF
>TRBD1|.|TRBJ1-2|TRBV18
TGTGCCAGCTCACCAGTAGGACAGGGACTTGGCTACACCTTC
CASSPVGQGLGYTF
>TRBD2|.|TRBJ2-5|TRBV9
TGTGCCAGCAGCACAGGACTAGCGGGGGTTGGAGAGACCCAGTACTTC
CASSTGLAGVGETQYF
>.|.|TRBJ1-1|TRBV12-3/TRBV12-4
TGTGCCAGCAGTCGATCCGTCCCTCATATTGAAGCTTTCTTT
CASSRSVPHIEAFF
>TRBD1|few|TRBJ1-2|TRBV10-3
TGTGCCACACGGACAGGGGTGCTTGGCTACACCTTC
CATRTGVLGYTF
>TRBD1|.|TRBJ1-5|TRBV12-3/TRBV12-4
TGTGCCAGCAGCCGGGACCCGGGACAGAGGAATCAGCCCCAGCATTTT
CASSRDPGQRNQPQHF
>TRBD1|many|TRBJ1-5|TRBV20-1
TGCAGTGCTGTACAGGGGTTAGGCAATCAGCCCCAGCATTTT
CSAVQGLGNQPQHF
>.|.|TRBJ1-1|TRBV29-1
TGCAGCGTTGAAGATCCGGCACAGTTGAACACTGAAGCTTTCTTT
CSVEDPAQLNTEAFF
>.|few|TRBJ2-5|TRBV10-3
TGTGCCATCAGTGAGTCCTTGGAGACCCAGTACTTC
CAISESLETQYF
>TRBD1|few|TRBJ1-2|TRBV4-1
TGCGCCAGCAGCCAAGCGGGACAGAACTATGGCTACACCTTC
CASSQAGQNYGYTF
>TRBD2|few|TRBJ2-1|TRBV20-1
TGCAGTCCTGCCCTAGCGGGGGGATCAGGCGAGCAGTTCTTC
CSPALAGGSGEQFF
>.|many|TRBJ1-2|TRBV7-2
TGTGCCAGCAGCTTAGTCCCCCGACTAGGTGGTGGCTACACCTTC
CASSLVPRLGGGYTF
>.|few|TRBJ1-2|TRBV5-1
TGCGCCAGCAGCTTGGGTCCTGTCGGTAACTATGGCTACACCTTC
CASSLGPVGNYGYTF
>.|few|TRBJ2-3|TRBV5-4
TGTGCCAGCAGCTCCGCGGCGGTAACAGATACGCAGTATTTT
CASSSAAVTDTQYF
>TRBD1|few|TRBJ2-7|TRBV29-1
TGCAGCGTTGAAGCCCCGACAGGGGATCCATACGAGCAGTACTTC
CSVEAPTGDPYEQYF
>TRBD1|many|TRBJ1-1|TRBV5-1
TGCGCCAGCAGCTCCGGACAGGGCGTGAACACTGAAGCTTTCTTT
CASSSGQGVNTEAFF
>.|.|TRBJ2-5|TRBV24-1
TGTGCCACCAGTGATTCGGGGCGCACGGAGACCCAGTACTTC
CATSDSGRTETQYF
>TRBD2|few|TRBJ2-1|TRBV12-3/TRBV12-4
TGTGCCAGCAGTTCCGACGGGGGGGCCTACAATGAGCAGTTCTTC
CASSSDGGAYNEQFF
>.|few|TRBJ1-5|TRBV30
TGTGCCTGGAGTACTACAGGCAATCAGCCCCAGCATTTT
CAWSTTGNQPQHF
>.|.|TRBJ2-5|TRBV7-8
TGTGCCAGCAGCTTATGGGCTTTGGGTGGCCAAGAGACCCAGTACTTC
CASSLWALGGQETQYF
>TRBD1|.|TRBJ2-5|TRBV5-1
TGCGCCAGCAGCTTGTTAGGCAGGGGGTCAGGAGAGACCCAGTACTTC
CASSLLGRGSGETQYF
>TRBD1|.|TRBJ1-2|TRBV15
TGTGCCACCAGCAGAGATGCAGGGGGCTTTTCTGGCTACACCTTC
CATSRDAGGFSGYTF
>.|few|TRBJ2-2|TRBV5-1
TGCGCCAGCAGCTTGATGGAGGGGAACACCGGGGAGCTGTTTTTT
CASSLMEGNTGELFF